This T cell receptor (beta chain) emerged from a study of T-cell reconstitution after alpha-beta-depleted transplantation in children. Trimming removed 3 bases at V and 0 bases at J, with 9 bases between. This CDR3 is 15 amino acids long. The germline V gene encodes CDR1 SNHLY and CDR2 FYNNEI. TCRbeta library preparation incorporated unique molecular identifiers. Via MiXCR, TCRdb re-called the PCR reads, giving one row per CDR3 protein. The table lists hundreds of thousands of distinct CDR3 sequences, roughly 16% of them singletons. Study-wide points: Most T-cell counts and diversity one year after the transplant came from T cells that were newly produced.

On this clonotype itself: Its antigen is unidentified.

The TCR was taken from a male patient between 2 and 10 years old who had a stem cell transplant for acute lymphoblastic leukemia, so the T cells may come from the graft donor. The V gene is TRBV2, the J gene TRBJ2-4; D not certain. Sequenced here: PBMCs, mostly from graft donor cells, sampled 360 days after TCRalphabeta/CD19-depleted stem cell transplant. CDR3 in amino acids: CASSEARLAKNIQYF. The CDR3 DNA follows: TGTGCCAGCAGTGAGGCGAGGCTAGCCAAAAACATTCAGTACTTC.